This section outlines one T cell receptor beta chain sequence together with its context. Authors' methods: Reference gene primers were amplified, and this amplification served to estimate nucleated cell counts. The repertoire was sequenced with immunoSEQ multiplex PCR; TCRdb's copy has only in-frame clones and lacks some. Clone size and V and J calls were adopted from that table, with D and trimming inferred from the DNA. The sample shows 65,000 to 90,000 clones, approximately 88% of them seen only once. This entry belongs to a study of blood T cell repertoires in COVID-19. For the study at large: Both acute and convalescent COVID-19 samples were obtained from the United States, Italy and Spain.

V lost 1 base, J lost 5 bases, and 11 bases lay in between. This CDR3 comprises 15 residues. The germline CDR1 and CDR2 sequences are SGHTA and FQGNSA. J is TRBJ2-2 and V is TRBV7-2; D remains ambiguous. The sequenced material came from peripheral blood. This sequence originates from a human donor in a cohort sampled during active COVID-19. CDR3 sequence: CASSLEVVGTGELFF. CDR3 nucleotides: TGTGCCAGCAGCTTAGAGGTGGTCGGGACCGGGGAGCTGTTTTTT.